This T cell receptor beta chain was retrieved from a study of cytomegalovirus exposure and HLA in healthy donors. On this clone: Its cognate antigen is unknown.

Study findings and constraints: The sole available immune exposure information was CMV serostatus. Accounts indicate the classifier identified cytomegalovirus status with strong specificity and sensitivity.

In germline, CDR1 is SGDLS, CDR2 YYNGEE. The CDR3 is 14 residues long. Trimming removed 4 bases from V and 5 bases from J; junction bases left unmatched: 6. Primers: 60 Vbeta forward and 13 Jbeta reverse. Profiled with immunoSEQ multiplex PCR; TCRdb holds only in-frame clones, not every one. Its table lists fewer than 110,000 clones. The V gene is TRBV9, the J gene TRBJ2-4; 7 bases align to TRBD1. The receptor comes from a man aged 40-49 years in good health and CMV-seronegative. Sequenced sample: PBMCs. For the CDR3, the DNA is TGTGCCAGCAGCCCACGGACAGGCGAAAACATTCAGTACTTC. Encoded protein: CASSPRTGENIQYF.